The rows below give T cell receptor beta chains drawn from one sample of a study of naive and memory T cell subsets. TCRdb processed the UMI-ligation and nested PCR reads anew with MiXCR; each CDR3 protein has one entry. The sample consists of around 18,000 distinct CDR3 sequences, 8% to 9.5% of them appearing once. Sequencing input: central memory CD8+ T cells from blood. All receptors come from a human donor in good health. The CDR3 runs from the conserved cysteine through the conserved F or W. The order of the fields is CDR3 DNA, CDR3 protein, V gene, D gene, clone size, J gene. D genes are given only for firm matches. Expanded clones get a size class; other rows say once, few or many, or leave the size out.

TGTGCCAGCAGTGTCCGTTGGACAGGGAAATGGTCCTACGAGCAGTACTTC	CASSVRWTGKWSYEQYF	TRBV12-3/TRBV12-4	TRBD1	-	TRBJ2-7
TGTGCCACCAGCAGAGCGGGGGGGGAGGGCCCCTACAATGAGCAGTTCTTC	CATSRAGGEGPYNEQFF	TRBV15	TRBD2	few	TRBJ2-1
TGCAGCGTGGCCGGGACAGGGGGGGTTGCAGATACGCAGTATTTT	CSVAGTGGVADTQYF	TRBV29-1	TRBD1	many	TRBJ2-3
TGTGCCAGCAGTCCGGGTCCCTCTAGCGAGCAGTACTTC	CASSPGPSSEQYF	TRBV12-3/TRBV12-4	-	few	TRBJ2-7
TGTGCCAGCAGTCAAGGAAGGACGGTGAACACTGAAGCTTTCTTT	CASSQGRTVNTEAFF	TRBV25-1	-	-	TRBJ1-1
TGTGCCACCAGCAGACTGACTAGCGGGTCAGATACGCAGTATTTT	CATSRLTSGSDTQYF	TRBV15	TRBD2	once	TRBJ2-3
TGTGCCAGCAGCCCGAGGGAGGATGGGGCCAACGTCCTGACTTTC	CASSPREDGANVLTF	TRBV9	-	-	TRBJ2-6
TGTGCCAGTAGTATTGGGGGAATCTACGAGCAGTACTTC	CASSIGGIYEQYF	TRBV19	-	large	TRBJ2-7
TGTGCCACCAGTGATTGCGGGGCGGCTGGCTACACCTTC	CATSDCGAAGYTF	TRBV24-1	-	-	TRBJ1-2
TGTGCCAGCACACTAGCGGGTCAAGAGACCCAGTACTTC	CASTLAGQETQYF	TRBV11-3	TRBD2	many	TRBJ2-5
TGTGCCAGCAGTTACGCTGGCAGTGAAGCTTTCTTT	CASSYAGSEAFF	TRBV6-2/TRBV6-3	-	few	TRBJ1-1